This TCR beta chain emerged from a study of CD8+ T cells in alopecia areata. For the study at large: Oral tofacitinib (5 to 10 mg twice daily) was administered to treated patients. A 6-month off-drug phase came after tofacitinib, which had lasted 6 to 18 months.

For this clone: The antigen is undetermined.

Sequencing used cDNA as its template, made by extracting RNA and reverse transcribing it. The repertoire was sequenced with immunoSEQ multiplex PCR; TCRdb's copy has only in-frame clones and lacks some. The sample contains 80,000 to 100,000 clones, around 44% of which appear only once. J was trimmed by 6 bases and V by 2 bases; bases with no gene match: 7. The CDR3 runs 14 residues. Germline assignment: CDR1 SQVTM and CDR2 ANQGSEA. Study-wide results and caveats: Especially in alopecia totalis/universalis, lesional scalp showed greater clonality than normal scalp did.

Separation by sorting yielded CD4+ and CD8+ T cells from PBMCs. The TCR originated in a human donor with alopecia areata. The V gene is TRBV29-1, the J gene TRBJ2-3, with 8 positions matching TRBD2. What was sequenced was CD4+ T cells sorted from blood. For the CDR3, the DNA is TGCAGCGTTGAAAATCGGCTAGCGGGTGATACGCAGTATTTT. Residues: CSVENRLAGDTQYF.